Sequencing of this T cell receptor beta chain was carried out in a study of T cell changes during pregnancy in multiple sclerosis. CDR1 and CDR2 from the germline V gene are SGHDT and YYEEEE. Germline trimming cut 2 bases from V and 7 bases from J; bases unmatched to any gene: 8. The CDR3 is 15 residues long. Libraries were prepared by immunoSEQ multiplex PCR; TCRdb keeps only in-frame clonotypes and omits some of them. The data show roughly 70,000 clones, 92% seen once. The gene calls are TRBV5-6 and TRBJ2-4; 8 bases align to TRBD1. This specimen consisted of peripheral blood, obtained before pregnancy. This clonotype was sampled from a female donor with multiple sclerosis, enrolled in a pregnancy study. CDR3 nucleotide sequence: TGTGCCAGCAGCTTCCGTCAGGGGGCTGCTAACATTCAGTACTTC. This codes for CASSFRQGAANIQYF.